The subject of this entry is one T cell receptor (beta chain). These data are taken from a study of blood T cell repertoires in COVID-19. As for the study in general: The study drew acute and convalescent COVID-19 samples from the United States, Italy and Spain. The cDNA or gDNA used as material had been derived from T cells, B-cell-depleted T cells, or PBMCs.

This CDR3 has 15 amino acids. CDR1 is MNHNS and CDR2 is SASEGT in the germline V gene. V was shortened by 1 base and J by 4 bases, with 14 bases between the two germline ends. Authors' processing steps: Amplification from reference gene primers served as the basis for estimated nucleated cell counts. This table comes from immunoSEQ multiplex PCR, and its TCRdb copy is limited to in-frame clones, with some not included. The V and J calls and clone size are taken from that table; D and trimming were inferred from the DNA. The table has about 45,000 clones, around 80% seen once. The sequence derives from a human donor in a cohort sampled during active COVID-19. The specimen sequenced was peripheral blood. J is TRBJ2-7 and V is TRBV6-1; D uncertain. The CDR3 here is CASSEVSGLQYEQYV. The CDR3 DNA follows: TGTGCCAGCAGTGAAGTGTCGGGTCTTCAATACGAGCAGTACGTC.